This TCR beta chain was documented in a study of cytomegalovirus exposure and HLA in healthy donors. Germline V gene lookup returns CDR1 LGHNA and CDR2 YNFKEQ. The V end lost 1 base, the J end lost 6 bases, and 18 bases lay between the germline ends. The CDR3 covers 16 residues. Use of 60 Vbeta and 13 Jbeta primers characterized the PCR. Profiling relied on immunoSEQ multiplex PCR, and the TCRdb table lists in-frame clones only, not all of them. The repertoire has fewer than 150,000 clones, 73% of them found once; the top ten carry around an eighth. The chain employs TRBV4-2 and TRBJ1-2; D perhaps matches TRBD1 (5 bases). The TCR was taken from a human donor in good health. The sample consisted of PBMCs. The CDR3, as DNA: TGTGCCAGCAGCCAAGGCGCCGGGACTTTCGGCCATGGCTACACCTTC. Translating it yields CASSQGAGTFGHGYTF.